The 23 T cell receptor beta chains below all came from one sample that was sequenced in a study of CD8 T cells in Susac syndrome. When the RNA was reverse transcribed, random hexamers were used with an input of roughly 0.45 to 1 ug. In TCRdb, the immunoSEQ multiplex PCR reads were re-called with MiXCR into one record per CDR3 protein. Among about 77,000 distinct CDR3 sequences listed, about 93% were seen once. The sequencing sample was made of CD4+ T cells from PBMCs. The source is a human donor with Susac syndrome.

The rearrangement uses TRBV18 and TRBJ1-1, with 7 bases fitting TRBD1. The germline CDR1 and CDR2 sequences are KGHSH and LQKENI. The CDR3 consists of 19 residues. Trimming at V came to 2 bases and at J to 5 bases, leaving 20 bases not matched to a gene. The CDR3 nucleotides are TGTGCCAGCTCACCAGGAAAGTGGGGATACCCCGGGACAGCGACTGAAGCTTTCTTT. Translation gives CASSPGKWGYPGTATEAFF.

The V call is TRBV27, the J call TRBJ2-2; D not certain. V was pared by 3 bases and J by 5 bases, with 10 bases between. CDR1 is MNHEY, CDR2 SMNVEV, per germline (reference sequence). This CDR3 contains 14 residues. In DNA form, the CDR3 reads TGTGCCAGCAGTTTTCTGGGGATTACCGGGGAGCTGTTTTTT. It encodes CASSFLGITGELFF.

The gene calls are TRBV7-2 and TRBJ2-1; D gene uncertain. This CDR3 comprises 12 residues. The germline V and J ends were trimmed by 8 bases and 9 bases, with 14 bases remaining between them. Germline V lookup: CDR1 SGHTA, CDR2 FQGNSA. CDR3 coding DNA: TGTGCCAGCTCTCTAGACTCCATTGAGCAGTTCTTC. This sequence encodes CASSLDSIEQFF.

The V call is TRBV6-6, the J call TRBJ2-2; 8 positions agree with TRBD1. The CDR3 extends over 14 amino acids. With 6 bases clipped from V and 3 bases from J, the junction kept 3 bases outside the gene matches. The V gene's germline CDR1 is MNHNY and CDR2 SVGAGI (reference sequence). CDR3 bases: TGTGCCAGCAGCCCGGACAGGGACACCGGGGAGCTGTTTTTT. Its protein is CASSPDRDTGELFF.

The V gene is TRBV5-1, the J gene TRBJ2-5; 10 bases match TRBD1. This CDR3 spans 16 amino acids. Looked up from germline, CDR1 is SGHRS and CDR2 is YFSETQ. V trimming: 4 bases; J trimming: 4 bases; junction bases outside the gene matches: 10. The CDR3 region has the DNA TGCGCCAGCAGCCTGGGGTGGGACAGGGGCCCAGAGACCCAGTACTTC. Protein sequence: CASSLGWDRGPETQYF. Supplemented by reference TRBV5-1 and TRBJ2-5, the full variable domain reads KAGVTQTPRYLIKTRGQQVTLSCSPISGHRSVSWYQQTPGQGLQFLFEYFSETQRNKGNFPGRFSGRQFSNSRSEMNVSTLELGDSALYLCASSLGWDRGPETQYFGPGTRLLVL.

The chain combines TRBV28 with TRBJ2-1; TRBD2 aligns across 13 bases. The ends lost 5 bases at V and 8 bases at J; junction bases unmatched: 9. The CDR3 extends over 16 amino acids. Germline V gene lookup returns CDR1 MDHEN and CDR2 SYDVKM. The CDR3 DNA is TGTGCCAGCAGTAACGCGGGGACTAGCGGGATCTATGAGCAGTTCTTC. This codes for CASSNAGTSGIYEQFF. Full variable domain (missing parts from reference TRBV28 and TRBJ2-1): DVKVTQSSRYLVKRTGEKVFLECVQDMDHENMFWYRQDPGLGLRLIYFSYDVKMKEKGDIPEGYSVSREKKERFSLILESASTNQTSMYLCASSNAGTSGIYEQFFGPGTRLTVL.

This chain uses TRBV28 with TRBJ1-1; the D is unclear. V was shortened by 6 bases and J by 6 bases, with 8 bases between the two germline ends. The CDR3 extends over 11 amino acids. CDR1 and CDR2 from the germline V gene are MDHEN and SYDVKM. CDR3 protein: CASSLVAEAFF. In DNA, the CDR3 is TGTGCCAGCAGCCTGGTCGCTGAAGCTTTCTTT.

The J gene is TRBJ2-7, the V gene TRBV7-2, with D maybe TRBD2 (6 bases). V shed 1 base and J shed 2 bases, with 12 bases lying between them. CDR1 SGHTA and CDR2 FQGNSA come from the germline V gene. This CDR3 spans 15 amino acids. DNA of the CDR3: TGTGCCAGCAGCTTAGATTGGGGCGGGGCCTACGAGCAGTACTTC. The encoded protein is CASSLDWGGAYEQYF. Full variable domain (missing parts from reference TRBV7-2 and TRBJ2-7): GAGVSQSPSNKVTEKGKDVELRCDPISGHTALYWYRQSLGQGLEFLIYFQGNSAPDKSGLPSDRFSAERTGGSVSTLTIQRTQQEDSAVYLCASSLDWGGAYEQYFGPGTRLTVT.

The chain employs TRBV12-3 or TRBV12-4 and TRBJ2-7; 11 nucleotides agree with TRBD2. The CDR3 spans 15 residues. V was pared by 3 bases and J by 11 bases, with 12 bases of the junction left unmatched. The CDR3 sequence: CASSFRTSGSAGEYF. The CDR3 nucleotides read TGTGCCAGCAGTTTCAGAACTAGCGGGAGTGCTGGGGAGTACTTC.

The gene calls are TRBV13 and TRBJ1-2; 7 bases align to TRBD1. The CDR3 has 13 amino acids. CDR1 and CDR2 from the germline V gene are PRHDT and FYEKMQ (reference sequence). Trimming at V came to 5 bases and at J to 4 bases, leaving 4 bases not matched to a gene. For the CDR3, the DNA is TGTGCCAGCAGCATCGGACAGGCCTATGGCTACACCTTC. Its translation: CASSIGQAYGYTF.

Only one count was recorded for this clonotype. This rearrangement joins TRBV24-1 to TRBJ1-2; D not certain. The V end was cut by 2 bases, the J end by 4 bases, with 7 bases between. The CDR3 is made up of 13 amino acids. Germline V gives CDR1 KGHDR, CDR2 SFDVKD. In nucleotides, the CDR3 is TGTGCCACCAGTGATTCAGACTCCTATGGCTACACCTTC. It is translated as CATSDSDSYGYTF.

As concerns this clonotype: The junction departs from the called germline gene at one end, perhaps through a read error. The chain employs TRBV7-2 and TRBJ1-4; perhaps TRBD1 as D (6 bases). Germline V gene data show CDR1 as SGHTA and CDR2 as FQGNSA. This CDR3 is 15 amino acids long. The CDR3 DNA reads TGTGCCAGCAGCTTAGCCCGGGGGGCTAAGGAAAAACTGTTTTTT. This codes for CASSLARGAKEKLFF.

The chain links TRBV7-8 to TRBJ2-7; D might be TRBD1 (6 bases). The CDR3 is 14 amino acids. Germline V lookup: CDR1 SGHVS, CDR2 FQNEAQ. The germline V and J ends were trimmed by 5 bases and 4 bases, with 15 bases remaining between them. The DNA for the CDR3 is TGTGCCAGCAGCCCACGGGACACCCCGTACGAGCAGTACTTC. Protein product: CASSPRDTPYEQYF.

This chain uses TRBV12-3 or TRBV12-4 with TRBJ2-1; the D call may be TRBD1 or TRBD2 (6 bases each). With 8 bases removed from V and 5 bases from J, the gap between germline ends came to 13 bases. This CDR3 spans 13 amino acids. CDR3 DNA: TGTGCCAGCGCCAGGGGACTTAACAATGAGCAGTTCTTC. Protein product: CASARGLNNEQFF.

J is TRBJ2-3 and V is TRBV9, with 7 bases aligning to TRBD2. Germline assignment: CDR1 SGDLS and CDR2 YYNGEE. The CDR3 has 22 residues. Trimming removed 0 bases from V and 2 bases from J; junction bases left unmatched: 24. The CDR3 sequence is CASSVGPSGGSGRTGYTDTQYF. The CDR3 DNA reads TGTGCCAGCAGCGTAGGACCCTCTGGTGGGTCCGGGAGGACGGGGTACACAGATACGCAGTATTTT.

The J gene is TRBJ2-2, the V gene TRBV29-1; 7 bases map to TRBD2. This CDR3 is 13 amino acids long. V was pared by 4 bases and J by 1 base, with 0 bases of the junction left unmatched. CDR1 is SQVTM, CDR2 ANQGSEA, per germline. The CDR3 reads CSVAGGNTGELFF. CDR3 in DNA: TGCAGCGTTGCGGGGGGGAACACCGGGGAGCTGTTTTTT.

This chain links TRBV7-6 with TRBJ2-2, with TRBD2 identical over 7 bases. CDR3 size: 17 residues. Germline V gene sequence: CDR1 SGHVS, CDR2 FNYEAQ. The V gene end was trimmed by 1 base and the J gene end by 2 bases; junction bases not matched to a gene: 7. For the CDR3, the DNA is TGTGCCAGCAGCTTAGTAGAAGGGACTACTAACACCGGGGAGCTGTTTTTT. Amino acid sequence: CASSLVEGTTNTGELFF.

The chain recombines TRBV20-1 with TRBJ1-1; D is possibly TRBD1 (5 bases). Germline loops: CDR1 DFQATT, CDR2 SNEGSKA (reference sequence). CDR3 length equals 11 residues. V was shortened by 6 bases and J by 7 bases, with 12 bases between the two germline ends. CDR3 DNA: TGCAGTGCATCCTCGGGGCGTGAAGCTTTCTTT. Translation: CSASSGREAFF.

The rearrangement links TRBV7-3 to TRBJ2-6; D is perhaps TRBD1 (6 bases). The CDR3 is made up of 16 amino acids. Per germline, CDR1 SGHTA and CDR2 FQGTGA. V lost 2 bases to trimming and J lost 2 bases, with 10 bases between them. CDR3 loop: CASSLLGGAGANVLTF. The CDR3 DNA reads TGTGCCAGCAGCTTATTAGGGGGAGCTGGGGCCAACGTCCTGACTTTC.

V usage is TRBV18 and J usage is TRBJ2-1, with D perhaps being TRBD1 or TRBD2 (5 bases each). Germline CDR1 is KGHSH and CDR2 is LQKENI. The CDR3 spans 18 residues. Trimming stripped 3 bases from V and 2 bases from J, with 20 bases between. CDR3 sequence (DNA): TGTGCCAGCTCACCGGTACTCCGGGGCCACGGGCCCTACAATGAGCAGTTCTTC. This gives the protein CASSPVLRGHGPYNEQFF.

In its sample, this clonotype was seen once. This chain connects TRBV6-1 to TRBJ1-1; TRBD1 aligns across 8 bases. The CDR3 runs 16 residues. The germline gives CDR1 MNHNS, CDR2 SASEGT. The ends lost 6 bases at V and 1 base at J; junction bases unmatched: 10. CDR3 nucleotide sequence: TGTGCCAGCAGGAACCGGACAGGGATAGGGAACACTGAAGCTTTCTTT. Encoded protein: CASRNRTGIGNTEAFF.

This chain connects TRBV20-1 to TRBJ1-1; 9 bases fit TRBD1. The CDR3 sequence is 13 residues long. V was clipped by 6 bases and J by 2 bases; unmatched bases: 4. The germline V gene has CDR1 DFQATT and CDR2 SNEGSKA (reference sequence). The CDR3 is CSARDRVNTEAFF. CDR3 coding DNA: TGCAGTGCAAGGGACAGGGTTAACACTGAAGCTTTCTTT.

The V and J genes are TRBV12-3 or TRBV12-4 and TRBJ2-7; TRBD1 might be the D (5 bases). V was shortened by 7 bases and J by 5 bases, with 18 bases between the two germline ends. The CDR3 length is 14 residues. The CDR3 here is CASTVTRVSHEQYF. The CDR3 DNA is TGTGCCAGCACGGTAACCAGGGTTTCCCACGAGCAGTACTTC.